This T cell receptor beta chain came from a study of cytomegalovirus exposure and HLA in healthy donors. The PCR had 60 Vbeta and 13 Jbeta primers. TCRdb's copy holds only in-frame clones and misses some; the assay was immunoSEQ multiplex PCR. The profile covers 150,000 to 200,000 clones, with roughly 73% appearing a single time and over 2.5% taken by the ten largest. The source of this sequence is a female donor in good health and CMV-seronegative. Sequencing was performed on PBMCs.

The CDR3 spells CASSSTGGVYGYTF. The CDR3 region has the DNA TGTGCCAGCAGTTCGACAGGGGGAGTCTATGGCTACACCTTC. The rearrangement links TRBV28 to TRBJ1-2; 9 bases are a match to TRBD1. V lost 4 bases to trimming and J lost 4 bases; unmatched junction nucleotides: 4. The V gene's germline CDR1 is MDHEN and CDR2 SYDVKM. The CDR3 covers 14 residues.